The 32 T cell receptor beta chains presented below share a single source sample, sequenced in a study of blood T cell repertoires in COVID-19. Assay: immunoSEQ multiplex PCR; the TCRdb copy retains only in-frame clones and omits some. There are approximately 300,000 clones in the sample; 85% to 90% occur only once, and approximately 4.5% lies in the top ten. What was sequenced was PBMCs or T cells enriched from blood (not recorded which). These receptors all come from a woman between 18 and 29 years old with acute COVID-19.

This chain links TRBV5-1 with TRBJ2-2; tentatively, D is TRBD2 (5 bases). From germline, CDR1 is SGHRS and CDR2 YFSETQ. CDR3 length equals 14 residues. Trimming pared 4 bases from V and 5 bases from J, leaving 12 bases between. The CDR3 DNA reads as TGCGCCAGCAGCCCAATCGGGGTAACCGGGGAGCTGTTTTTT. Protein sequence: CASSPIGVTGELFF.

This chain links TRBV5-1 with TRBJ2-7, with 14 bases fitting TRBD2. The CDR3 length is 14 residues. Germline V CDR1 and CDR2: SGHRS, YFSETQ. Trimming removed 4 bases from V and 5 bases from J; junction bases left unmatched: 2. The CDR3 here is CASSLGLAGDEQYF. The CDR3 bases are TGCGCCAGCAGCCTGGGACTAGCGGGAGACGAGCAGTACTTC.

This chain uses TRBV4-1 with TRBJ2-4; 8 nucleotides line up with TRBD2. This CDR3 has 17 residues. Trimming removed 4 bases from V and 2 bases from J; junction bases left unmatched: 10. Germline CDR1 is MGHRA and CDR2 is YSYEKL. CDR3 sequence: CASSLERAGVTKNIQYF. The CDR3 DNA reads as TGCGCCAGCAGCCTCGAAAGAGCGGGAGTAACCAAAAACATTCAGTACTTC.

The V and J genes are TRBV20-1 and TRBJ1-2, with D possibly being TRBD1 (5 bases). V lost 3 bases to trimming and J lost 7 bases, with 12 bases between them. The germline V gene encodes CDR1 DFQATT and CDR2 SNEGSKA (reference sequence). The CDR3 has 12 amino acids. The CDR3 DNA follows: TGCAGTGCTAGTAGACAGATGGTTGGCTACACCTTC. Translation gives CSASRQMVGYTF.

This clone was picked up one time. The rearrangement uses TRBV28 and TRBJ2-7, with 9 nucleotides matching TRBD1. The CDR3 length is 13 residues. V dropped 3 bases and J dropped 6; count of bases not matched to a gene: 3. Germline CDR1 reads MDHEN; CDR2 reads SYDVKM. In DNA, the CDR3 is TGTGCCAGCAGTTTCCACAGGGGGCTCGAGCAGTACTTC. Translation gives CASSFHRGLEQYF.

The DNA of the CDR3 is TGTGCCAGCAGTGAATTGGGGGGGCCCAATGAGCAGTTCTTC. This encodes CASSELGGPNEQFF. The J gene is TRBJ2-1, the V gene TRBV25-1, with D perhaps TRBD2 (7 bases). Germline CDR1 and CDR2: MGHDK and SYGVNS. This CDR3 contains 14 residues. Trimming stripped 1 base from V and 6 bases from J, with 10 bases between.

The chain combines TRBV9 with TRBJ2-3, with 7 bases lining up with TRBD2. Germline assignment: CDR1 SGDLS and CDR2 YYNGEE. CDR3 length equals 16 residues. Unmatched junction bases numbered 14, after V lost 4 bases and J lost 6 bases. CDR3 region: CASSPSGGPSADTQYF. The CDR3 DNA follows: TGTGCCAGCAGCCCTTCGGGGGGACCTAGCGCGGATACGCAGTATTTT. Using reference TRBV9 and TRBJ2-3 for the parts outside the CDR3, the full variable domain is DSGVTQTPKHLITATGQRVTLRCSPRSGDLSVYWYQQSLDQGLQFLIQYYNGEERAKGNILERFSAQQFPDLHSELNLSSLELGDSALYFCASSPSGGPSADTQYFGPGTRLTVL.

The chain recombines TRBV5-1 with TRBJ1-1; D gene ambiguous. The CDR3 contains 13 residues. CDR1 is SGHRS and CDR2 is YFSETQ in the germline V gene. Between the trimmed V and J ends, which lost 0 bases and 8 bases, there was a span of 11 bases. This CDR3 reads CASSLDEPSEAFF. In DNA form, the CDR3 reads TGCGCCAGCAGCTTGGACGAGCCTAGCGAAGCTTTCTTT.

The chain couples TRBV10-2 to TRBJ1-1; D gene uncertain. The CDR3 sequence is 13 residues long. The V gene lost 6 bases and the J gene lost 1 base, with 9 bases spanning the gap. Germline V gives CDR1 WSHSY, CDR2 SAAADI. CDR3 amino acids: CASRIRSNTEAFF. The CDR3 nucleotides are TGCGCCAGCAGAATCCGTTCGAACACTGAAGCTTTCTTT.

In this sample, this clone turned up once. Here the CDR3 DNA reads TGTGCCAGCAGTGAGGGCAGCTCTGGAAACACCATATATTTT. This gives the protein CASSEGSSGNTIYF. The chain recombines TRBV2 with TRBJ1-3; D ambiguous. In germline, CDR1 is SNHLY, CDR2 FYNNEI. The CDR3 is 14 residues long. Trimming cost V 3 bases and J 0 bases, with 6 bases left between them.

The gene calls are TRBV7-9 and TRBJ2-2; 7 nucleotides align to TRBD1. V lost 2 bases, J lost 1 base, and 4 bases stayed unmatched. The CDR3 runs 16 residues. CDR1 SEHNR and CDR2 FQNEAQ come from the germline V gene (reference sequence). CDR3 in DNA: TGTGCCAGCAGCTTACTAACAGGGGTGAACACCGGGGAGCTGTTTTTT. It translates to CASSLLTGVNTGELFF.

The genes are TRBV6-2 or TRBV6-3 and TRBJ1-5; no definite D call. The ends were cut back, 5 bases at V and 4 bases at J, with 18 bases in the middle. This CDR3 is built from 16 residues. CDR1 is MNHEY and CDR2 is SVGEGT in the germline V gene. This chain's CDR3 is CASSPPGGRVNQPQHF. The DNA of the CDR3 is TGTGCCAGCAGTCCCCCGGGAGGGAGGGTAAATCAGCCCCAGCATTTT.

This chain uses TRBV6-5 with TRBJ1-2; 7 bases are a match to TRBD1. Unmatched junction bases numbered 9, after V lost 6 bases and J lost 8 bases. Germline V gene sequence: CDR1 MNHEY, CDR2 SVGAGI. This CDR3 has 13 amino acids. CDR3 protein: CASSWTGAFGYTF. As DNA, the CDR3 is TGTGCCAGCAGCTGGACAGGAGCGTTCGGCTACACCTTC.

The CDR3 DNA reads as TGTGCCAGCAGTCCGACTCCCTATAGCAATCAGCCCCAGCATTTT. It encodes CASSPTPYSNQPQHF. This chain connects TRBV28 to TRBJ1-5; D unresolved. V was shortened by 5 bases and J by 0 bases, with 11 bases between the two germline ends. This CDR3 has 15 residues. CDR1 is MDHEN, CDR2 SYDVKM, per germline.

This chain joins TRBV2 and TRBJ2-7; 14 positions agree with TRBD2. The CDR3 runs 17 residues. Per germline, CDR1 SNHLY and CDR2 FYNNEI. The V gene end was trimmed by 6 bases and the J gene end by 4 bases; junction bases not matched to a gene: 11. Here the CDR3 reads CASRQSTSGRAGYEQYF. The CDR3, as DNA: TGTGCCAGCAGGCAATCGACTAGCGGGAGGGCCGGGTACGAGCAGTACTTC.

This chain links TRBV19 with TRBJ1-1, with a tentative D call TRBD1 (5 bases). This CDR3 contains 13 residues. CDR1 is LNHDA, CDR2 SQIVND, per germline (reference sequence). V was trimmed by 4 bases and J by 2 bases, leaving 8 bases between them. The DNA of the CDR3 is TGTGCCAGTAGTAGGCAGGGAAACACTGAAGCTTTCTTT. This encodes CASSRQGNTEAFF.

CDR3 sequence: CAWSARDRRQPQHF. CDR3 sequence (DNA): TGTGCCTGGAGTGCCCGGGACAGGCGGCAGCCCCAGCATTTT. The V call is TRBV30, the J call TRBJ1-5, with 8 nucleotides matching TRBD1. The length of the CDR3 is 14 residues. V gave up 1 base and J gave up 7 bases; unmatched junction bases: 6. The V gene's germline CDR1 is GTSNPN and CDR2 SVGIG (reference sequence).

This clone was recorded only once. The chain carries TRBV7-9 and TRBJ2-3, with TRBD1 identical over 7 bases. In germline, CDR1 is SEHNR, CDR2 FQNEAQ (reference sequence). The CDR3 is made up of 14 amino acids. The V and J ends lost 6 bases and 5 bases, in that order; junction bases with no gene match: 8. Written as DNA, the CDR3 is TGTGCCAGCAGTCACGATTCAGGGGGAGATACGCAGTATTTT. Translating it yields CASSHDSGGDTQYF.

The J gene is TRBJ2-3, the V gene TRBV7-2; D not certain. This CDR3 region has 13 residues. V lost 5 bases and J lost 5, with 11 bases in between. Germline assignment: CDR1 SGHTA and CDR2 FQGNSA. CDR3 residues: CASSPWRRDTQYF. The CDR3 DNA reads TGTGCCAGCAGCCCCTGGAGACGAGATACGCAGTATTTT.

The rearrangement joins TRBV7-9 to TRBJ2-3; the D is unclear. Trimming shortened V by 0 bases and J by 5 bases, and 15 bases separated the two germline ends. CDR3 size: 16 residues. CDR1 is SEHNR, CDR2 FQNEAQ, per germline (reference sequence). Written as DNA, the CDR3 is TGTGCCAGCAGCTTAGCCCCCCTAGGATCCCAAGATACGCAGTATTTT. This translates into CASSLAPLGSQDTQYF.

The V and J genes are TRBV24-1 and TRBJ2-3; D perhaps matches TRBD1 (6 bases). Germline CDR1 reads KGHDR; CDR2 reads SFDVKD. The V end was cut by 4 bases, the J end by 6 bases, with 16 bases between. The CDR3 runs to 15 residues. The CDR3 sequence: CATSEPTGGDDTQYF. For the CDR3, the DNA is TGTGCCACCAGTGAACCGACAGGTGGGGATGATACGCAGTATTTT.

On this clone: The germline gene is not matched at one end of the junction; a read error may be the cause. This sequence joins TRBV28 and TRBJ1-2; perhaps TRBD1 as D (5 bases). The CDR3 runs 11 residues. The germline CDR1 and CDR2 sequences are MDHEN and SYDVKM. CDR3 residues: CASSSGGPLPF. Here the CDR3 DNA reads TGTGCCAGCAGTTCCGGGGGACCCCTACCCTTC.

The chain is built from TRBV5-6 and TRBJ2-7; 11 nucleotides match TRBD2. The germline V gene has CDR1 SGHDT and CDR2 YYEEEE. This CDR3 contains 16 residues. The ends lost 3 bases at V and 4 bases at J; junction bases unmatched: 9. The CDR3: CASSSLELAGAYEQYF. The CDR3 bases are TGTGCCAGCAGCTCCCTGGAACTAGCGGGAGCGTACGAGCAGTACTTC. The entire variable domain, with the rest obtained from reference TRBV5-6 and TRBJ2-7, is as follows: DAGVTQSPTHLIKTRGQQVTLRCSPKSGHDTVSWYQQALGQGPQFIFQYYEEEERQRGNFPDRFSGHQFPNYSSELNVNALLLGDSALYLCASSSLELAGAYEQYFGPGTRLTVT.

J is TRBJ2-2 and V is TRBV7-9, with 11 bases identical to TRBD2. V dropped 5 bases and J dropped 2; count of bases not matched to a gene: 10. CDR1 SEHNR and CDR2 FQNEAQ come from the germline V gene (reference sequence). The CDR3 spans 18 residues. Written as DNA, the CDR3 is TGTGCCAGCAGCCCCGGGACTAGCGGAAATAATAACACCGGGGAGCTGTTTTTT. It encodes CASSPGTSGNNNTGELFF.

The chain employs TRBV12-3 or TRBV12-4 and TRBJ1-3; D is uncertain. V lost 5 bases, J lost 3 bases, and 5 bases lay in between. The CDR3 runs 12 residues. CDR3 region: CASSPFGNTIYF. The CDR3 coding sequence is TGTGCCAGCAGTCCATTTGGAAACACCATATATTTT.

The V and J genes are TRBV29-1 and TRBJ2-1; the match to TRBD2 covers 14 bases. The germline V gene encodes CDR1 SQVTM and CDR2 ANQGSEA. This CDR3 has 17 amino acids. V lost 5 bases, J lost 4 bases, and 10 bases stayed unmatched. The CDR3 sequence: CSVSSAGLAGAYNEQFF. The CDR3 DNA reads as TGCAGCGTTTCTTCCGCGGGACTAGCGGGGGCGTACAATGAGCAGTTCTTC.

The V and J genes are TRBV24-1 and TRBJ2-7; a weak D match, TRBD2 (6 bases). With 4 bases removed from V and 1 base from J, the gap between germline ends came to 13 bases. CDR1 is KGHDR and CDR2 is SFDVKD in the germline V gene. The CDR3 loop spans 15 amino acids. The CDR3 loop reads CATSDSGTLSYEQYF. The CDR3 region has the DNA TGTGCCACCAGTGACTCTGGGACTTTATCCTACGAGCAGTACTTC.

The chain joins TRBV18 to TRBJ2-3, with 12 bases identical to TRBD2. V lost 6 bases and J lost 4; bases outside the gene matches: 2. CDR1 and CDR2 (germline): KGHSH, LQKENI. This CDR3 comprises 14 residues. Written as DNA, the CDR3 is TGTGCCAGCTCCCCTAGCGGGAGGGCAGATACGCAGTATTTT. Translating gives CASSPSGRADTQYF.

The chain joins TRBV7-6 to TRBJ2-1; possible D gene TRBD1, 5 bases. This CDR3 spans 15 amino acids. V gave up 5 bases and J gave up 1 base, with 12 bases separating them. Per germline, CDR1 SGHVS and CDR2 FNYEAQ. CDR3 nucleotide sequence: TGTGCCAGCAGCCTTTATCAGGGATCCTACAATGAGCAGTTCTTC. Encoded protein: CASSLYQGSYNEQFF.

The chain has TRBV6-5 and TRBJ1-6; 9 nucleotides match TRBD1. This CDR3 is 14 amino acids long. Per germline, CDR1 MNHEY and CDR2 SVGAGI. Trimming took 6 bases from V and 7 from J; bases not matched to a gene: 4. For the CDR3, the DNA is TGTGCCAGCAGACTACAGGGGGCAAATTCACCCCTCCACTTT. As protein: CASRLQGANSPLHF.

The chain joins TRBV19 to TRBJ1-5, with D tentatively TRBD1 (5 bases). Germline V lookup: CDR1 LNHDA, CDR2 SQIVND (reference sequence). The CDR3 has 13 residues. Trimming stripped 8 bases from V and 2 bases from J, with 10 bases between. CDR3 nucleotides: TGTGCCAGTTCGACAGTCGGCAATCAGCCCCAGCATTTT. Translating gives CASSTVGNQPQHF.

The CDR3 sequence is CATSRGRGGESNQPQHF. CDR3 in DNA: TGTGCCACCAGCAGGGGACGGGGGGGAGAAAGCAATCAGCCCCAGCATTTT. This chain joins TRBV15 and TRBJ1-5, with D possibly TRBD1 on 5 matching bases. V dropped 3 bases and J dropped 1 base, with 16 bases sitting between them. Germline V lookup: CDR1 LNHNV, CDR2 YYDKDF (reference sequence). This CDR3 region has 17 residues.